The 22 T cell receptor beta chains in this list originate from one sample, sequenced in a study of cytomegalovirus exposure and HLA in healthy donors. Primers: 60 Vbeta forward and 13 Jbeta reverse. The protocol was immunoSEQ multiplex PCR, while the TCRdb copy is restricted to in-frame clones and leaves out a portion. This table holds tens of thousands of clones, 65% to 75% found once. Material for sequencing was PBMCs. The source is a man aged 55 to 70 in good health and CMV-seronegative.

This clone was observed a single time. V and J are TRBV6-1 and TRBJ1-3; no firm D call. Germline-derived CDR1 and CDR2 are MNHNS and SASEGT. V lost 9 bases, J lost 4 bases, and 19 bases lay in between. CDR3 length: 15 amino acids. The CDR3 coding sequence is TGTGCCAGTTCCGGCGGGAGTCGGGGAGGAAACACCATATATTTT. Translated, it gives CASSGGSRGGNTIYF.

This rearrangement joins TRBV5-5 to TRBJ1-5; D possibly corresponds to TRBD1 (5 bases). This CDR3 region has 15 residues. V was shortened by 0 bases and J by 7 bases, with 14 bases between the two germline ends. Germline V lookup: CDR1 SGHKS, CDR2 YYEKEE (reference sequence). CDR3 protein: CASSLGGESGQPQHF. The DNA of the CDR3 is TGTGCCAGCAGCTTGGGGGGGGAGTCTGGACAGCCCCAGCATTTT.

The chain couples TRBV19 to TRBJ1-4; D uncertain. This CDR3 has 16 amino acids. Germline V lookup: CDR1 LNHDA, CDR2 SQIVND (reference sequence). With 2 bases removed from V and 6 bases from J, the gap between germline ends came to 16 bases. CDR3 sequence reads: CASSITGRQQDEKLFF. DNA of the CDR3: TGTGCCAGTAGTATAACCGGCAGGCAGCAAGATGAAAAACTGTTTTTT.

The V gene is TRBV7-9, the J gene TRBJ1-4, with TRBD1 identical over 7 bases. Looked up from germline, CDR1 is SEHNR and CDR2 is FQNEAQ (reference sequence). This CDR3 is 15 amino acids long. V dropped 5 bases and J dropped 5; count of bases not matched to a gene: 8. CDR3 nucleotide sequence: TGTGCCAGCAGCCCTCAGGCAGGGGGAAATGAAAAACTGTTTTTT. Encoded protein: CASSPQAGGNEKLFF.

This clone was picked up a small number of times. J is TRBJ1-1 and V is TRBV9, with 7 bases aligning to TRBD1. Trimming removed 4 bases from V and 8 bases from J; junction bases left unmatched: 2. Germline loops: CDR1 SGDLS, CDR2 YYNGEE. The CDR3 contains 11 residues. CDR3 nucleotides: TGTGCCAGCAGCCGGGGACAGGAAGCTTTCTTT. Amino acids: CASSRGQEAFF.

This clone was observed a handful of times. The chain combines TRBV6-5 with TRBJ1-4, with D possibly TRBD1 on 5 matching bases. Trimming shortened V by 0 bases and J by 11 bases, and 16 bases separated the two germline ends. This CDR3 has 15 amino acids. Germline V lookup: CDR1 MNHEY, CDR2 SVGAGI. The CDR3 DNA reads TGTGCCAGCAGTTACTCGATTGGGGCAGGGAGGAAACTGTTTTTT. This sequence encodes CASSYSIGAGRKLFF.

The chain couples TRBV4-2 to TRBJ2-3; TRBD2 matches at 15 bases. Germline V gives CDR1 LGHNA, CDR2 YNFKEQ. V lost 1 base, J lost 8 bases, and 7 bases stayed unmatched. This CDR3 spans 17 amino acids. The CDR3 sequence: CASSQGTSGGVWVTQYF. The CDR3 DNA is TGTGCCAGCAGCCAAGGGACTAGCGGGGGGGTGTGGGTTACGCAGTATTTT.

The V call is TRBV19, the J call TRBJ2-3, with 9 nucleotides matching TRBD2. Per the germline V gene, CDR1 is LNHDA and CDR2 is SQIVND (reference sequence). J gave up 5 bases and V 6 bases, and 9 bases lay outside the gene matches. There are 15 residues in the CDR3. The CDR3 sequence is CASRAPGLAGDTQYF. CDR3 in DNA: TGTGCCAGTAGAGCACCGGGACTAGCTGGAGATACGCAGTATTTT.

This clone has only one observation. The chain carries TRBV7-9 and TRBJ1-2; TRBD1 agrees at 7 bases. V dropped 5 bases and J dropped 0; count of bases not matched to a gene: 6. Germline V gene lookup returns CDR1 SEHNR and CDR2 FQNEAQ (reference sequence). The CDR3 spans 15 residues. The CDR3 coding sequence is TGTGCCAGCAGCCCGCCAGGGGGAGCTAACTATGGCTACACCTTC. This translates into CASSPPGGANYGYTF.

In the case of this clone: One junction end disagrees with the germline gene, perhaps due to a read error. The chain has TRBV27 and TRBJ2-7; D is perhaps TRBD2 (6 bases). The CDR3 is made up of 13 amino acids. Per the germline V gene, CDR1 is MNHEY and CDR2 is SMNVEV (reference sequence). CDR3 sequence: CASGLFLGGEQYF. The CDR3 DNA reads TGTGCCAGCGGTTTATTTCTGGGGGGCGAGCAGTACTTC.

The chain links TRBV2 to TRBJ2-7; TRBD2 matches at 8 bases. J was trimmed by 5 bases and V by 6 bases; bases with no gene match: 12. The CDR3 runs 15 residues. CDR1 is SNHLY, CDR2 FYNNEI, per germline. The CDR3 loop is CASSIAGRSGDEQYF. The DNA of the CDR3 is TGTGCCAGCAGCATTGCGGGTCGTAGCGGGGACGAGCAGTACTTC.

The chain combines TRBV5-1 with TRBJ2-5; 12 bases line up with TRBD1. The CDR3 spans 14 residues. With V trimmed by 4 bases and J by 11 bases, 9 bases remained unmatched. The germline V gene has CDR1 SGHRS and CDR2 YFSETQ. CDR3 nucleotide sequence: TGCGCCAGCAGCCCGGGACAGGGGGCGAGTGAGCAGTACTTC. Amino acid sequence: CASSPGQGASEQYF.

In regard to this clone: Other DNA sequences from this sample encode an identical CDR3 as well. V and J are TRBV25-1 and TRBJ2-3; possibly TRBD1 for D (5 bases). CDR1 is MGHDK, CDR2 SYGVNS, per germline. CDR3 length equals 13 residues. V was shortened by 4 bases and J by 3 bases, with 8 bases between the two germline ends. As DNA, the CDR3 is TGTGCCAGCAGTGTTACAGGTACAGATACGCAGTATTTT. Protein product: CASSVTGTDTQYF.

This chain connects TRBV9 to TRBJ1-1; D remains unclear. V was clipped by 1 base and J by 1 base, with 11 bases between them. The germline gives CDR1 SGDLS, CDR2 YYNGEE. The CDR3 has 15 amino acids. The CDR3, as DNA: TGTGCCAGCAGCGTAAACTCGGGTCCGAACACTGAAGCTTTCTTT. Its protein is CASSVNSGPNTEAFF.

The chain employs TRBV7-9 and TRBJ1-3, with 11 bases matching TRBD1. The germline V gene encodes CDR1 SEHNR and CDR2 FQNEAQ (reference sequence). This CDR3 has 16 amino acids. Unmatched junction bases numbered 5, after V lost 5 bases and J lost 2 bases. CDR3 DNA sequence: TGTGCCAGCAGCCCAAGGACAGGGGGCCCTGGAAACACCATATATTTT. Its protein is CASSPRTGGPGNTIYF.

About this clone: Within the sample, other DNA sequences also encode this same CDR3. J is TRBJ2-7 and V is TRBV9; D unclear. V dropped 4 bases and J dropped 4 bases, with 12 bases sitting between them. CDR3 length: 13 residues. From germline, CDR1 is SGDLS and CDR2 YYNGEE. The CDR3 coding sequence is TGTGCCAGCAGCCCCGTCCCCGGTTACGAGCAGTACTTC. Amino acid sequence: CASSPVPGYEQYF.

In this sample, this clone turned up a few times. V and J are TRBV7-9 and TRBJ2-1; D possibly corresponds to TRBD1 (5 bases). This CDR3 is built from 13 residues. Germline V gives CDR1 SEHNR, CDR2 FQNEAQ (reference sequence). The V and J ends lost 1 base and 4 bases respectively, with 5 bases between them. The CDR3 region is CASSLGQYNEQFF. The CDR3 coding sequence is TGTGCCAGCAGCTTAGGACAGTACAATGAGCAGTTCTTC.

V is TRBV27 and J is TRBJ1-5; D possibly corresponds to TRBD1 (6 bases). Trimming left V 6 bases short and J 7 bases short, with 10 bases between. CDR1 is MNHEY and CDR2 is SMNVEV in the germline V gene (reference sequence). The CDR3 consists of 12 residues. The CDR3 nucleotides are TGTGCCAGCAGAACAGGGACACAGCCCCAGCATTTT. Protein product: CASRTGTQPQHF.

This chain uses TRBV19 with TRBJ1-5; D possibly corresponds to TRBD1 (6 bases). The CDR3 has 14 amino acids. Germline loops: CDR1 LNHDA, CDR2 SQIVND (reference sequence). Trimming removed 8 bases at V and 2 bases at J, with 13 bases between. The CDR3 here is CASRLQGRNQPQHF. The CDR3 coding sequence is TGTGCCAGTCGCTTACAGGGCCGCAATCAGCCCCAGCATTTT. The complete variable domain, with remaining parts taken from reference TRBV19 and TRBJ1-5, reads DGGITQSPKYLFRKEGQNVTLSCEQNLNHDAMYWYRQDPGQGLRLIYYSQIVNDFQKGDIAEGYSVSREKKESFPLTVTSAQKNPTAFYLCASRLQGRNQPQHFGDGTRLSIL.

This chain connects TRBV6-6 to TRBJ2-7; D possibly corresponds to TRBD2 (6 bases). The CDR3 is 13 amino acids. V lost 5 bases and J 3 bases, leaving 11 bases between the germline ends. Germline V gene lookup returns CDR1 MNHNY and CDR2 SVGAGI (reference sequence). The CDR3 is CASSRGTVYEQYF. The CDR3 nucleotides read TGTGCCAGCAGTAGAGGGACTGTCTACGAGCAGTACTTC.

This clone has more than one count but fewer than ten. The chain has TRBV10-3 and TRBJ2-5; a possible D gene is TRBD2 (7 bases). The germline V and J ends were trimmed by 3 bases and 2 bases, with 19 bases remaining between them. The CDR3 sequence is 17 residues long. Germline V gene lookup returns CDR1 ENHRY and CDR2 SYGVKD. The CDR3 is CAISDIGGPHSQETQYF. The CDR3 DNA reads TGTGCCATCAGTGATATCGGGGGGCCACACTCGCAAGAGACCCAGTACTTC.

CDR3 region: CASSFSGRGEAFF. CDR3 sequence (DNA): TGTGCCAGCAGCTTCTCCGGGAGAGGTGAAGCTTTCTTT. The chain couples TRBV11-2 to TRBJ1-1; D is uncertain. The length of the CDR3 is 13 residues. V shed 3 bases and J shed 7 bases, with 12 bases lying between them. Germline V gene lookup returns CDR1 SGHAT and CDR2 FQNNGV.